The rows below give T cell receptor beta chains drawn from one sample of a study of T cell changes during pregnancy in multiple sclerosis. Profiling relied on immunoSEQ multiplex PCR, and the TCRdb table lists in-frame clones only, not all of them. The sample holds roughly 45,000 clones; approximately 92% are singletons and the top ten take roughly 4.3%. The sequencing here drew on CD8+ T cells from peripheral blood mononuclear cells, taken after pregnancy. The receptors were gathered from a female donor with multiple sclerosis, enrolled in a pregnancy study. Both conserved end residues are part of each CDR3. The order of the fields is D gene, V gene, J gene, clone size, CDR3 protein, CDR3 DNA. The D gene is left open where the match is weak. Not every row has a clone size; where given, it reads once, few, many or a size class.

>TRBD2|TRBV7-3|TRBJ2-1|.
CASSLELAGGNNEQFF
TGTGCCAGCAGCCTAGAACTAGCGGGCGGAAACAATGAGCAGTTCTTC
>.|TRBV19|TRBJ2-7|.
CASSDSGSFTYEQYF
TGTGCCAGTAGTGACTCCGGCAGCTTTACCTACGAGCAGTACTTC
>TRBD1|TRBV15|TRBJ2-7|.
CATSSLTGGVSEQYF
TGTGCCACCAGCAGTTTGACAGGGGGTGTCTCCGAGCAGTACTTC
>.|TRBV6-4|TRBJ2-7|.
CASSAAARSGYEQYF
TGTGCCAGCAGTGCCGCCGCCAGGTCTGGGTACGAGCAGTACTTC
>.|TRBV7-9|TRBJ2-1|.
CASSSAGQGIHNEQFF
TGTGCCAGCAGTTCGGCGGGGCAGGGTATCCACAATGAGCAGTTCTTC
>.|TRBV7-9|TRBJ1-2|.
CASSLSSDGYTF
TGTGCCAGCAGCTTAAGCAGCGATGGCTACACCTTC
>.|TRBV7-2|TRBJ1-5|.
CASSLGGRNQPQHF
TGTGCCAGCAGTCTAGGAGGGAGGAATCAGCCCCAGCATTTT
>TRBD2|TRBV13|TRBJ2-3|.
CASSGGRGDSTDTQYF
TGTGCCAGCAGCGGGGGACGGGGGGATAGCACAGATACGCAGTATTTT
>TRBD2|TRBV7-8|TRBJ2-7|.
CASSRSTSGSSEQYF
TGTGCCAGCAGCCGATCGACTAGCGGGAGCTCCGAGCAGTACTTC
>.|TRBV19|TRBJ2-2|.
CASSRTSGELFF
TGTGCCAGTAGTAGGACTTCGGGGGAGCTGTTTTTT
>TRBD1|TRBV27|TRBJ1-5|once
CASSWGQGGNQPQHF
TGTGCCAGCAGTTGGGGACAGGGTGGGAATCAGCCCCAGCATTTT
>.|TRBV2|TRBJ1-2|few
CASSEAAGARDYGYTF
TGTGCCAGCAGTGAAGCGGCGGGGGCCAGGGACTATGGCTACACCTTC
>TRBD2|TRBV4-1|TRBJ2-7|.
CASSQGAGASYEQYF
TGCGCCAGCAGCCAAGGGGCGGGAGCTTCCTACGAGCAGTACTTC
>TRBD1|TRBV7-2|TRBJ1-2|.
CASSRIDRDGYTF
TGTGCCAGCAGCCGAATTGACAGGGATGGCTACACCTTC
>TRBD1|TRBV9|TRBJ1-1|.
CASSTGTGGEAFF
TGTGCCAGCAGCACGGGGACAGGGGGTGAAGCTTTCTTT
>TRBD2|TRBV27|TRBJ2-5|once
CASSRGERETQYF
TGTGCCAGCAGTCGGGGGGAAAGAGAGACCCAGTACTTC
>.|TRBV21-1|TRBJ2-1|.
CASSLKFF
TGTGCCAGCAGCCTAAAGTTCTTC
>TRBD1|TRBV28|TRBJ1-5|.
CASSVQDRGDQPQHF
TGTGCCAGCAGTGTACAGGACAGGGGTGACCAGCCCCAGCATTTT
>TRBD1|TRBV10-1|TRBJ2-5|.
CASSESKRQGTGETQYF
TGCGCCAGCAGTGAGTCGAAAAGACAGGGTACAGGCGAGACCCAGTACTTC
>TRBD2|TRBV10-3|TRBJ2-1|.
CAGGTSGATNNEQFF
TGTGCCGGTGGGACTAGCGGGGCCACGAACAATGAGCAGTTCTTC
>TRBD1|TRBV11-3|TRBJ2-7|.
CASSLVRGRPTYEQYF
TGTGCCAGCAGCTTAGTTAGGGGGCGACCTACCTACGAGCAGTACTTC
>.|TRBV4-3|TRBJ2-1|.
CASSPSAGMTYNEQFF
TGCGCCAGCAGCCCTTCGGCAGGGATGACCTACAATGAGCAGTTCTTC
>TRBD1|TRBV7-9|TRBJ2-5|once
CASSPRTGPGETQYF
TGTGCCAGCAGCCCCCGGACAGGACCTGGGGAGACCCAGTACTTC
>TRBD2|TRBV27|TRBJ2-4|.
CASSPGLAGYKNIQYF
TGTGCCAGCAGCCCGGGACTAGCGGGGTACAAAAACATTCAGTACTTC
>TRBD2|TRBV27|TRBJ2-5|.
CASSPLGGQETQYF
TGTGCCAGCAGTCCCCTGGGGGGGCAAGAGACCCAGTACTTC
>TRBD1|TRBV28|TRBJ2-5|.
CASSPYRGANQETQYF
TGTGCCAGCAGTCCCTACAGGGGGGCAAACCAAGAGACCCAGTACTTC
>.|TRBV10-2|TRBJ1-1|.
CATSLGANTEAFF
TGCGCCACCTCTCTGGGGGCGAACACTGAAGCTTTCTTT
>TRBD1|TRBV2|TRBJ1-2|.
CASAVWDRGKEGYTF
TGTGCCAGCGCCGTTTGGGACAGGGGAAAGGAAGGCTACACCTTC
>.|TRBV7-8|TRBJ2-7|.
CASSLAESYEQYF
TGTGCCAGCAGCTTAGCAGAGTCCTACGAGCAGTACTTC
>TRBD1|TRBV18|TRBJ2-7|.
CASSPLGRGRYEQYF
TGTGCCAGCTCACCACTAGGCAGGGGGCGGTACGAGCAGTACTTC
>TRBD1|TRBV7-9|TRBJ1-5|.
CASSSDRGDSNQPQHF
TGTGCCAGCAGCTCGGACAGGGGGGATAGCAATCAGCCCCAGCATTTT
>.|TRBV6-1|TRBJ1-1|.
CASSVSGHMNTEAFF
TGTGCCAGCAGTGTTTCGGGACACATGAACACTGAAGCTTTCTTT
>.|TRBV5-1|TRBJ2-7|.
CASSSRSPSTISSYEQYF
TGCGCCAGCAGCTCTCGCAGTCCATCCACTATTAGCTCCTACGAGCAGTACTTC
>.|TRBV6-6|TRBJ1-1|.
CAIQNGGNTEAFF
TGTGCCATCCAAAACGGGGGGAACACTGAAGCTTTCTTT
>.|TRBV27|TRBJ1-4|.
CASSPIQVREKLFF
TGTGCCAGCAGCCCGATACAGGTCCGCGAAAAACTGTTTTTT
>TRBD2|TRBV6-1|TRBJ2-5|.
CASSEGTSATRQETQYF
TGTGCCAGCAGTGAAGGGACTAGCGCCACTCGCCAAGAGACCCAGTACTTC
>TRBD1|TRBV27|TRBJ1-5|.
CASSPTGVSNQPQHF
TGTGCCAGCAGCCCTACAGGGGTAAGCAATCAGCCCCAGCATTTT
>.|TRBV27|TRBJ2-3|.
CASIGPGWPLTDTQYF
TGTGCCAGCATCGGCCCCGGGTGGCCTCTCACAGATACGCAGTATTTT
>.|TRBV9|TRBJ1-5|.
CASSVAHSRREDQPQHF
TGTGCCAGCAGCGTAGCTCATAGCCGACGGGAAGATCAGCCCCAGCATTTT
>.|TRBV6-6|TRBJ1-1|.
CASDEGRGNTEAFF
TGTGCCAGCGATGAGGGCAGGGGAAACACTGAAGCTTTCTTT
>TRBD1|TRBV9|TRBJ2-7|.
CASSTAGTAYEQYF
TGTGCCAGCAGCACGGCCGGGACAGCGTACGAGCAGTACTTC
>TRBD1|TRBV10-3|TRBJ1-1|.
CAITGGVGTEAFF
TGTGCCATCACAGGGGGTGTAGGCACTGAAGCTTTCTTT
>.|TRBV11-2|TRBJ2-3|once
CASSSRWTDTQYF
TGTGCCAGCAGCTCCAGGTGGACAGATACGCAGTATTTT
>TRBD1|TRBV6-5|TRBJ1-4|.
CASSYTQGLGEKLFF
TGTGCCAGCAGTTACACACAGGGGCTGGGTGAAAAACTGTTTTTT
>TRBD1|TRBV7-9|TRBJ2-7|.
CASSPQGGGGPYEQYF
TGTGCCAGCAGCCCACAAGGGGGCGGTGGCCCCTACGAGCAGTACTTC
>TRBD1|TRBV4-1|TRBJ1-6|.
CASSQEGQGAVWSPLHF
TGCGCCAGCAGCCAAGAGGGACAGGGGGCGGTATGGTCACCCCTCCACTTT
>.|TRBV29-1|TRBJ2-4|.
CSVEYGSLAKNIQYF
TGCAGCGTTGAATACGGGTCTCTAGCCAAAAACATTCAGTACTTC
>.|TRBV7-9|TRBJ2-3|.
CASSSIGFYTQYF
TGTGCCAGCAGCTCGATCGGGTTCTATACGCAGTATTTT